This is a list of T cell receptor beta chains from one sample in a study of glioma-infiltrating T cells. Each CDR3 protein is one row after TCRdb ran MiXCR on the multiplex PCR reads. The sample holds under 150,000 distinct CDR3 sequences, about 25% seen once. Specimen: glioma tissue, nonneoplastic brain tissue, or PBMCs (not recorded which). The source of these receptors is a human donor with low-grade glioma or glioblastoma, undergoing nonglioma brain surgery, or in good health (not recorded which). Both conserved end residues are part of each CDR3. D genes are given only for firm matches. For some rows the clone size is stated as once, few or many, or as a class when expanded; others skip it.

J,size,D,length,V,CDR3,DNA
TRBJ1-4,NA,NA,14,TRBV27,CASSPSRGGDKLFF,TGTGCCAGCAGTCCCTCAAGAGGGGGGGATAAACTGTTTTTT
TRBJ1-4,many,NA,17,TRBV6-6,CASSYSTINPTNEKLFF,TGTGCCAGCAGTTACTCGACAATAAACCCAACTAATGAAAAACTGTTTTTT
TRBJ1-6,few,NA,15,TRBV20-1,CSAGDRRSYNSPLHF,TGCAGTGCGGGGGACCGCAGGTCCTATAATTCACCCCTCCACTTT
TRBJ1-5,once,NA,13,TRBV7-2,CASSLLGYQPQHF,TGTGCCAGCAGCCTCCTGGGGTATCAGCCCCAGCATTTT
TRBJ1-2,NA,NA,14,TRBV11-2,CASSPTARVNGYTF,TGTGCCAGCAGCCCCACCGCCCGGGTCAATGGCTACACCTTC
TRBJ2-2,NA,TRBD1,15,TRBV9,CASSKRTGVTGELFF,TGTGCCAGCAGCAAAAGGACAGGGGTCACCGGGGAGCTGTTTTTT
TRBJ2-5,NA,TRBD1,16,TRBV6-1,CASSPSVTGGVETQYF,TGTGCCAGCAGCCCCTCGGTGACAGGGGGAGTAGAGACCCAGTACTTC
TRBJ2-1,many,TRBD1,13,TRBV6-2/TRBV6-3,CASSSGGPNEQFF,TGTGCCAGCAGTTCAGGGGGCCCCAATGAGCAGTTCTTC
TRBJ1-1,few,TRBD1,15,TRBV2,CASTKTGTENTEAFF,TGTGCCAGCACTAAAACCGGGACAGAGAACACTGAAGCTTTCTTT
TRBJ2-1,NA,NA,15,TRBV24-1,CATSDLGGGIYEQFF,TGTGCCACCAGTGATTTGGGGGGAGGAATCTATGAGCAGTTCTTC
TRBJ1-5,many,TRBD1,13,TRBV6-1,CASRMTGPQPQHF,TGTGCCAGCCGAATGACAGGGCCCCAGCCCCAGCATTTT
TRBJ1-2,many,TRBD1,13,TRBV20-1,CSARGTGDYGYTF,TGCAGTGCTAGGGGGACAGGGGACTATGGCTACACCTTC
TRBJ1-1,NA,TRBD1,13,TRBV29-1,CSVGDRGPTEAFF,TGCAGCGTAGGGGACAGGGGGCCTACTGAAGCTTTCTTT
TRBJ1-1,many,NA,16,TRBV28,CASSLGWTRVNTEAFF,TGTGCCAGCAGTTTAGGTTGGACCAGGGTGAACACTGAAGCTTTCTTT
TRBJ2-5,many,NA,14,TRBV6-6,CASSYSIRSETQYF,TGTGCCAGCAGTTACTCGATCAGATCGGAGACCCAGTACTTC
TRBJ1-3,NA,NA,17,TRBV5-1,CASSLEAGASLKNTIYF,TGCGCCAGCAGCTTGGAGGCCGGGGCCTCTCTGAAAAACACCATATATTTT
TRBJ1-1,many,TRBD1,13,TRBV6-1,CASIGQGNAEAFF,TGTGCCAGCATTGGACAGGGGAACGCTGAAGCTTTCTTT
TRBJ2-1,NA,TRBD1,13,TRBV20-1,CSALQGVHNEQFF,TGCAGTGCACTACAGGGGGTACACAATGAGCAGTTCTTC
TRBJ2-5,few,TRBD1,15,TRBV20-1,CSAASSDRSQETQYF,TGCAGTGCCGCATCTTCGGACAGGAGCCAAGAGACCCAGTACTTC
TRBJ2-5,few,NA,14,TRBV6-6,CASSYSEPLETQYF,TGTGCCAGCAGTTACTCGGAGCCCTTGGAGACCCAGTACTTC
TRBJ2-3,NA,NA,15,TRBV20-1,CSTRGVGVGTDTQYF,TGCAGTACTCGAGGGGTGGGGGTTGGGACAGATACGCAGTATTTT
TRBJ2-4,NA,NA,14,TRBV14,CASSLGPHENIQYF,TGTGCCAGCAGCCTCGGCCCCCACGAAAACATTCAGTACTTC
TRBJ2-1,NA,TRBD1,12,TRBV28,CASSLGDRGKFF,TGTGCCAGCAGTTTAGGGGACAGGGGCAAGTTCTTC
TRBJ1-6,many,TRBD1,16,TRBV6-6,CASSYTGQGSNSPLHF,TGTGCCAGCAGTTACACGGGACAGGGATCTAATTCACCCCTCCACTTT
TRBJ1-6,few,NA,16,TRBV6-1,CASTLGTAYINSPLHF,TGTGCCAGCACCCTAGGGACCGCATATATCAATTCACCCCTCCACTTT
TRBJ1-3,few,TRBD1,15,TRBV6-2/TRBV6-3,CASRPTGAAVNTIYF,TGTGCCAGCAGACCTACAGGGGCTGCAGTAAACACCATATATTTT
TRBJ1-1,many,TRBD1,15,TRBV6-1,CASSLQGAPENEAFF,TGTGCCAGCAGTTTACAGGGGGCGCCGGAGAATGAAGCTTTCTTT
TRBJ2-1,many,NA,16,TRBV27,CASSLKPVGPNNEQFF,TGTGCCAGCAGTTTAAAGCCCGTGGGGCCCAACAATGAGCAGTTCTTC
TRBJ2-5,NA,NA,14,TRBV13,CASSPSAGLETQYF,TGTGCCAGCAGCCCGTCCGCAGGGTTGGAGACCCAGTACTTC
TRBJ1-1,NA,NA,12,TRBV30,CAWSTGRGEAFF,TGTGCCTGGAGCACCGGACGGGGTGAAGCTTTCTTT
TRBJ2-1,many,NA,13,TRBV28,CASTLSAANEQFF,TGTGCCAGCACCTTAAGTGCAGCAAATGAGCAGTTCTTC
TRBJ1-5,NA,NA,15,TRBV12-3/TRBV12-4,CASSLLDGYNQPQHF,TGTGCCAGCAGTTTACTTGACGGTTACAATCAGCCCCAGCATTTT
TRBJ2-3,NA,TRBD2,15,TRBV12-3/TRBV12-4,CASSNSGGAGDTQYF,TGTGCCAGCAGTAATAGCGGGGGGGCCGGGGATACGCAGTATTTT
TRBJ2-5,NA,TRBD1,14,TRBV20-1,CSARPGQTQETQYF,TGCAGTGCTAGGCCGGGACAGACTCAAGAGACCCAGTACTTC
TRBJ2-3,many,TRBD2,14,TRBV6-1,CASTSAGVTDTQYF,TGTGCCAGCACCTCAGCGGGGGTAACAGATACGCAGTATTTT
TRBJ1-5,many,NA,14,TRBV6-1,CASRMTGGNQPQHF,TGTGCCAGCAGGATGACAGGCGGCAATCAGCCCCAGCATTTT
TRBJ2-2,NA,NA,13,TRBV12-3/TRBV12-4,CASSPTATGELFF,TGTGCCAGCAGCCCGACTGCTACCGGGGAGCTGTTTTTT